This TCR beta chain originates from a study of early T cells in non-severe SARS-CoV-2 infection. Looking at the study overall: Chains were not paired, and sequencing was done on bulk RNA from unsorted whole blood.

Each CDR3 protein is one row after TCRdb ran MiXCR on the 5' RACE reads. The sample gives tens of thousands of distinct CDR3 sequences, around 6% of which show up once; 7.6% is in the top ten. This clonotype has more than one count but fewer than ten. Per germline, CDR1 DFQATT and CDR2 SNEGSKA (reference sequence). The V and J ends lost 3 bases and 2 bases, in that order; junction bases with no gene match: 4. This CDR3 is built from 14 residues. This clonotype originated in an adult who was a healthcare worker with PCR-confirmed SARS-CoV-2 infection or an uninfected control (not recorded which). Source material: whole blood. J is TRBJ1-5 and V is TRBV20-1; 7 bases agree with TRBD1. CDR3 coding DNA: TGCAGTGCTAGTCAGGGGACAGGCAATCAGCCCCAGCATTTT. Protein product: CSASQGTGNQPQHF.